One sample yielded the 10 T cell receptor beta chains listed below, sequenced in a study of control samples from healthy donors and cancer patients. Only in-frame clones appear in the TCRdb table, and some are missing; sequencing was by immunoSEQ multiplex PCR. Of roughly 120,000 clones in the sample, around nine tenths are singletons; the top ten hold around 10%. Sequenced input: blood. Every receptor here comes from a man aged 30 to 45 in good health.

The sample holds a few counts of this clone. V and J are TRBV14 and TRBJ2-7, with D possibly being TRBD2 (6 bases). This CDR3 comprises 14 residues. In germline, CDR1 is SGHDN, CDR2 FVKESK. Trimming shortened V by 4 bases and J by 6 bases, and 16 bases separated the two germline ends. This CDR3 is CASSRTGTQFEQYF. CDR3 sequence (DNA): TGTGCCAGCAGCCGGACCGGGACTCAGTTCGAGCAGTACTTC.

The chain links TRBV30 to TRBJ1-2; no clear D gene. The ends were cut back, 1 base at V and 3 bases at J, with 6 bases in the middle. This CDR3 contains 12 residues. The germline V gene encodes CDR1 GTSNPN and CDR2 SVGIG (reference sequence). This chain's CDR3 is CAWSETDYGYTF. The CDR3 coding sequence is TGTGCCTGGAGTGAGACGGACTATGGCTACACCTTC.

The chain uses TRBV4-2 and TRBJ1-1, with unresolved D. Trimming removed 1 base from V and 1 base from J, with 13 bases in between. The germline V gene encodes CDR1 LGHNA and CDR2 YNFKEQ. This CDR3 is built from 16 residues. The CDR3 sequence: CASSQVEGRGNTEAFF. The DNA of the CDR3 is TGTGCCAGCAGCCAAGTAGAGGGCCGGGGGAACACTGAAGCTTTCTTT.

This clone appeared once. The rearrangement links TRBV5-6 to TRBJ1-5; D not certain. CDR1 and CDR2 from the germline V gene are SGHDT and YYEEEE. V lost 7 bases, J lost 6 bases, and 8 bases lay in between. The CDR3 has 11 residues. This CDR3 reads CASAWIQPQHF. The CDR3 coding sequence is TGTGCCAGCGCGTGGATTCAGCCCCAGCATTTT.

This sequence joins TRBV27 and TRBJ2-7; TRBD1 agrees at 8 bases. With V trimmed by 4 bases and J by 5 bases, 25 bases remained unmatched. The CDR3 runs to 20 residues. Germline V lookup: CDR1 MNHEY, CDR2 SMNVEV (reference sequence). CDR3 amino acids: CASSSRFLDRVNELDHEQYV. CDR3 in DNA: TGTGCCAGCAGTTCAAGATTTTTGGACAGGGTAAATGAGCTTGACCACGAGCAGTACGTC.

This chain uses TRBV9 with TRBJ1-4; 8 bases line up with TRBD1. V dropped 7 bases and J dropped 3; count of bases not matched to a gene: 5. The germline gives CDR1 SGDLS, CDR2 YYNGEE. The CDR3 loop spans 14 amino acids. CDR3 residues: CASAQGAPNEKLFF. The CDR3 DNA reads TGTGCCAGCGCTCAGGGGGCACCTAATGAAAAACTGTTTTTT. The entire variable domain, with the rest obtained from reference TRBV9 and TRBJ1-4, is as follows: DSGVTQTPKHLITATGQRVTLRCSPRSGDLSVYWYQQSLDQGLQFLIQYYNGEERAKGNILERFSAQQFPDLHSELNLSSLELGDSALYFCASAQGAPNEKLFFGSGTQLSVL.

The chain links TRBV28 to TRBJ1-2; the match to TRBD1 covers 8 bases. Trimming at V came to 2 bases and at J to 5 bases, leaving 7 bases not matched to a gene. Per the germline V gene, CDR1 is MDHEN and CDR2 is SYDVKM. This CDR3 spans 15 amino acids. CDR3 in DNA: TGTGCCAGCAGTTTAAGCACAGGGGGTGTATATGGCTACACCTTC. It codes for CASSLSTGGVYGYTF.

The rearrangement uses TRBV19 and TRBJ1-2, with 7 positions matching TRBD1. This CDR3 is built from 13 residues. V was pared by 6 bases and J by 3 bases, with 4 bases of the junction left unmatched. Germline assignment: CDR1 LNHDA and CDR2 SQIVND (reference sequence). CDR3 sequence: CASRGQAYYGYTF. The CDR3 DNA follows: TGTGCCAGTAGAGGACAGGCGTACTATGGCTACACCTTC.

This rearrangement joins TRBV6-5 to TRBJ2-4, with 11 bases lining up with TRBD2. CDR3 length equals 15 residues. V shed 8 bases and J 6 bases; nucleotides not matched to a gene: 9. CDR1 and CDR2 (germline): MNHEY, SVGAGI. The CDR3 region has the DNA TGTGCCAGCGAGCTAGCGGGGGGCCAGGTAAACATTCAGTACTTC. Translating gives CASELAGGQVNIQYF.

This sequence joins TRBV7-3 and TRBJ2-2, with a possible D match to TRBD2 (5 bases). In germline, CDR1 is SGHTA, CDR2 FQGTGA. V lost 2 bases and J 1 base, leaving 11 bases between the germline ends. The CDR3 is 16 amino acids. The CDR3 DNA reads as TGTGCCAGCAGCTTAGCGGGCCCAGGGAACACCGGGGAGCTGTTTTTT. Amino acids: CASSLAGPGNTGELFF.